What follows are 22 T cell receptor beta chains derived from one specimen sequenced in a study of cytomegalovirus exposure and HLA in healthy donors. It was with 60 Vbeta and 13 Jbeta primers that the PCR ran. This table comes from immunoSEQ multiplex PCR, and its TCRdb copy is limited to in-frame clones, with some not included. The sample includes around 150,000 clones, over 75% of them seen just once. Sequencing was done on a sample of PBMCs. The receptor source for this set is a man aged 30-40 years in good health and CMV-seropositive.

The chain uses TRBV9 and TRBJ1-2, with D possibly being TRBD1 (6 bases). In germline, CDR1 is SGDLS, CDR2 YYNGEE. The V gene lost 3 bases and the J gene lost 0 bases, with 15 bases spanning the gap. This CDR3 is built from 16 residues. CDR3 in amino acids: CASSAQQGRANYGYTF. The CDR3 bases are TGTGCCAGCAGCGCTCAGCAGGGGCGAGCTAACTATGGCTACACCTTC.

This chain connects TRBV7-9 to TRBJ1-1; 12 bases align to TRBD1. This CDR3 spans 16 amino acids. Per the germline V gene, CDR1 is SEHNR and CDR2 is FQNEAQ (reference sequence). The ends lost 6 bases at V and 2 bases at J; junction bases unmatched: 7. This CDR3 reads CASRGGQGAFNTEAFF. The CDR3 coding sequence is TGTGCCAGCAGAGGGGGACAGGGGGCGTTCAACACTGAAGCTTTCTTT.

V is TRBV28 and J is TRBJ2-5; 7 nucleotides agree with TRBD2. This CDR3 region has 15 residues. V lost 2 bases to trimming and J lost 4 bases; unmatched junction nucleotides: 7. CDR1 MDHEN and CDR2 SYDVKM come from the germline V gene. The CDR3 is CASSLAGVTVETQYF. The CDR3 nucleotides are TGTGCCAGCAGTTTAGCGGGAGTAACGGTAGAGACCCAGTACTTC. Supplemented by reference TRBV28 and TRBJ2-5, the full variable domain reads DVKVTQSSRYLVKRTGEKVFLECVQDMDHENMFWYRQDPGLGLRLIYFSYDVKMKEKGDIPEGYSVSREKKERFSLILESASTNQTSMYLCASSLAGVTVETQYFGPGTRLLVL.

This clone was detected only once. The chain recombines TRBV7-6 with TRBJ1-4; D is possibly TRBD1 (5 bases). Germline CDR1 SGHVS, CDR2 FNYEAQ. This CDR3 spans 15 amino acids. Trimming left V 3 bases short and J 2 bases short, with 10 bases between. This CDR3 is CASSFTGVTNEKLFF. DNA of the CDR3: TGTGCCAGCAGCTTTACGGGGGTGACTAATGAAAAACTGTTTTTT.

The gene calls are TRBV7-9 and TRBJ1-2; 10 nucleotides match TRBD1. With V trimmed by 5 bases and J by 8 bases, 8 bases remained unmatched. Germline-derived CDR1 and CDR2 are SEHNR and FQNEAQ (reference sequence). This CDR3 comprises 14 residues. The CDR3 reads CASSRDRGAWGYTF. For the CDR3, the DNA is TGTGCCAGCAGCCGGGACAGGGGAGCATGGGGCTACACCTTC.

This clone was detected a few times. CDR3 in amino acids: CAWRVGSYEQYF. CDR3 nucleotide sequence: TGTGCCTGGAGGGTCGGTTCCTACGAGCAGTACTTC. The chain has TRBV30 and TRBJ2-7, with unresolved D. With 3 bases removed from V and 1 base from J, the gap between germline ends came to 7 bases. Germline V gives CDR1 GTSNPN, CDR2 SVGIG (reference sequence). The CDR3 consists of 12 residues.

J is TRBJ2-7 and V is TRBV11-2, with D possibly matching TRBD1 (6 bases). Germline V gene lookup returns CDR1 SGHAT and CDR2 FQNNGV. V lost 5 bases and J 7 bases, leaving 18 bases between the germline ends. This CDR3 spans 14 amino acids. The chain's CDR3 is CASSHVQGMREQYF. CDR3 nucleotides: TGTGCCAGCAGCCATGTGCAGGGGATGAGGGAGCAGTACTTC.

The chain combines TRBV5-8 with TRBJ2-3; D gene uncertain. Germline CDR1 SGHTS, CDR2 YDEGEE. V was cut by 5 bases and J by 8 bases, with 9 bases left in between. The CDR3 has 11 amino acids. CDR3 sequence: CASSYGGTQYF. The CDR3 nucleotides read TGTGCCAGCAGTTATGGCGGTACGCAGTATTTT.

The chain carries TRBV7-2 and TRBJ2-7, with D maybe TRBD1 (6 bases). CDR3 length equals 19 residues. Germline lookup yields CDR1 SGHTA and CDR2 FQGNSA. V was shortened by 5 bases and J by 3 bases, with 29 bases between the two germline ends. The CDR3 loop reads CASSQKYVSNREFHYEQYF. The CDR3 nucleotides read TGTGCCAGCAGCCAAAAATACGTCTCGAACAGGGAGTTTCACTACGAGCAGTACTTC.

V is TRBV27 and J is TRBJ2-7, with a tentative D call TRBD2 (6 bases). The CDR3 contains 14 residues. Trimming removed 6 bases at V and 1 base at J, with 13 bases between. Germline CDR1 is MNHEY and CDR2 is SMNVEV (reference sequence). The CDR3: CASSLLEGSYEQYF. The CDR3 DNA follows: TGTGCCAGCAGCCTCCTGGAGGGATCCTACGAGCAGTACTTC.

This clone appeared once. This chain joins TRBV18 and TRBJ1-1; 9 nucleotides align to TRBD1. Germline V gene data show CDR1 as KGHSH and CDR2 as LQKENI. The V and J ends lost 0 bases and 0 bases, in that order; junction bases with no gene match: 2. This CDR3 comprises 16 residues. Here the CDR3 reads CASSPPRTGVNTEAFF. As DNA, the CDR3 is TGTGCCAGCTCACCACCGCGGACAGGGGTGAACACTGAAGCTTTCTTT. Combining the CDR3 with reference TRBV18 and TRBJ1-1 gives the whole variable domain NAGVMQNPRHLVRRRGQEARLRCSPMKGHSHVYWYRQLPEEGLKFMVYLQKENIIDESGMPKERFSAEFPKEGPSILRIQQVVRGDSAAYFCASSPPRTGVNTEAFFGQGTRLTVV.

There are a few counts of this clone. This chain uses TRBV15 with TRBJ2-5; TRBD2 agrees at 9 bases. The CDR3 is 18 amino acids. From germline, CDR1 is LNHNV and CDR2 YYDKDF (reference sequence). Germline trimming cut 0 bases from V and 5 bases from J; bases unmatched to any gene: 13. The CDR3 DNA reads TGTGCCACCAGCAGAGATGGTCAGCTAGCGGGAACCGTGGAGACCCAGTACTTC. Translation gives CATSRDGQLAGTVETQYF. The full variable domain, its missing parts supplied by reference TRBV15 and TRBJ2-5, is DAMVIQNPRYQVTQFGKPVTLSCSQTLNHNVMYWYQQKSSQAPKLLFHYYDKDFNNEADTPDNFQSRRPNTSFCFLDIRSPGLGDTAMYLCATSRDGQLAGTVETQYFGPGTRLLVL.

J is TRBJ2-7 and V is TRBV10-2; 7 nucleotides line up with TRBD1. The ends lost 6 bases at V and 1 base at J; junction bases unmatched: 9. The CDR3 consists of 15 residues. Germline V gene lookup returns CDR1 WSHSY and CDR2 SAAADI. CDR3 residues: CASRGQALSSYEQYF. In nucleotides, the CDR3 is TGCGCCAGCAGAGGACAGGCCCTTTCTTCCTACGAGCAGTACTTC.

The CDR3 nucleotides are TGTGCCAGCAGCTTGGGGGGGGATCATGCCTACGAGCAGTACTTC. Translating gives CASSLGGDHAYEQYF. V gene TRBV5-8 combines with J gene TRBJ2-5; weak D call: TRBD2 (6 bases). The DNA matches TRBJ2-7 better at its end, which makes the J call doubtful. The CDR3 runs 15 residues. Germline V CDR1 and CDR2: SGHTS, YDEGEE.

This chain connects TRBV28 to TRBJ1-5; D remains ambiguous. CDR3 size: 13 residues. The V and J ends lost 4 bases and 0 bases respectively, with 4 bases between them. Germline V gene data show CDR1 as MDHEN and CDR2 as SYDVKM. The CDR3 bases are TGTGCCAGCAGTTATCGTAGCAATCAGCCCCAGCATTTT. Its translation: CASSYRSNQPQHF.

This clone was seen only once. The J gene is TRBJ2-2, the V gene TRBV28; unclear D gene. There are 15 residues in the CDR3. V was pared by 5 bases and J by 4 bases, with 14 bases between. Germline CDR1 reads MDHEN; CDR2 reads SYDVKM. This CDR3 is CASSLGHGPTGELFF. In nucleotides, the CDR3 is TGTGCCAGCAGTCTGGGCCACGGTCCCACCGGGGAGCTGTTTTTT.

CDR3 nucleotides: TGCGCCAGCAGTGAGATTAGCGGGGGAAACAATGAGCAGTTCTTC. It is translated as CASSEISGGNNEQFF. The J gene is TRBJ2-1, the V gene TRBV10-1, with 9 nucleotides matching TRBD2. Per germline, CDR1 WNHNN and CDR2 SYGVQD (reference sequence). There are 15 residues in the CDR3. Trimming cost V 2 bases and J 5 bases; bases outside gene matches: 4.

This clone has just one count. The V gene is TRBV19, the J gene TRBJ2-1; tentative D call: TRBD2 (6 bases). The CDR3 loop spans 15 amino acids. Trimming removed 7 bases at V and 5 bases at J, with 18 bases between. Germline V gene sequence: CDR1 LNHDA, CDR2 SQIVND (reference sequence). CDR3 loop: CASTLLAGTHNEQFF. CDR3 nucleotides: TGTGCCAGTACCCTCCTGGCGGGAACCCACAATGAGCAGTTCTTC.

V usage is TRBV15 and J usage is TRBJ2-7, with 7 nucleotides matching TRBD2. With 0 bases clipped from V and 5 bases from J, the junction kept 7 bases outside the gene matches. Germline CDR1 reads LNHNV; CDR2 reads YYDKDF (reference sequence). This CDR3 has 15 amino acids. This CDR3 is CATSREGGSVDEQYF. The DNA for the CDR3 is TGTGCCACCAGCAGAGAAGGCGGGAGTGTCGACGAGCAGTACTTC.

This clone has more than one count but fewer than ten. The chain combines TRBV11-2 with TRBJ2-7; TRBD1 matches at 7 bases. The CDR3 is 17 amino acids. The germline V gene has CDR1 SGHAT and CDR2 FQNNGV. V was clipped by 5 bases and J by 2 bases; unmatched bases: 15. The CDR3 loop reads CASSPELVGQGAYEQYF. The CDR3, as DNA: TGTGCCAGCAGCCCCGAGCTGGTTGGGCAGGGGGCCTACGAGCAGTACTTC.

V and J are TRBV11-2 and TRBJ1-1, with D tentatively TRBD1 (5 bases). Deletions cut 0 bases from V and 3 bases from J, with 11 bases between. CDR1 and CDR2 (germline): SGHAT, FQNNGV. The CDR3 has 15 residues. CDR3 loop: CASSLDWAGYTEAFF. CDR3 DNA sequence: TGTGCCAGCAGCTTAGATTGGGCAGGGTACACTGAAGCTTTCTTT.

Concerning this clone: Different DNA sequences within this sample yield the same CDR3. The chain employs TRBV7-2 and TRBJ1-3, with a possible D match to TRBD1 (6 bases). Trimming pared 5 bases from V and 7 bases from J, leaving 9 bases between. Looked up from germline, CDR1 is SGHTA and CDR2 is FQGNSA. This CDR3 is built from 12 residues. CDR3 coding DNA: TGTGCCAGCAGCCTCACAGGGAACACCATATATTTT. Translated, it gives CASSLTGNTIYF.